The rows below give T cell receptor beta chains drawn from one sample of a study of metastatic and nonmetastatic thyroid tumors. TCRdb re-called the PCR reads through MiXCR. This sample has 22,000 or so clones, with 30% to 40% found just once. Sequencing was done on a sample of blood. Receptors originate from a male donor with papillary thyroid cancer or a benign thyroid nodule (not recorded which). Some clones in this sample may be carry-over from other donors' samples. CDR3s include the opening cysteine and the closing phenylalanine or tryptophan. The order of the fields is J gene, clone size, V gene, D gene, CDR3 DNA, CDR3 protein. The D gene is left open where the match is weak. Size is stated for part of the rows, as once, few or many counts, or as a class when the clone is expanded.

J gene: TRBJ2-7; clone size: .; V gene: TRBV10-3; D gene: TRBD2; CDR3 DNA: TGTGCCATCAGTGACCCGGGACTATCTAACTACGAGCAGTACTTC; CDR3 protein: CAISDPGLSNYEQYF
J gene: TRBJ1-1; clone size: .; V gene: TRBV2; D gene: .; CDR3 DNA: TGTGCCAGCTTACAGGTCATGAACACTGAAGCTTTCTTT; CDR3 protein: CASLQVMNTEAFF
J gene: TRBJ2-3; clone size: many; V gene: TRBV19; D gene: .; CDR3 DNA: TGTGCCAGTAGCAACCGGGCTAGTGGGACAGATACGCAGTATTTT; CDR3 protein: CASSNRASGTDTQYF
J gene: TRBJ2-3; clone size: many; V gene: TRBV7-2; D gene: .; CDR3 DNA: TGTGCCAGCAGCCCCTCTAAGAATACGCAGTATTTT; CDR3 protein: CASSPSKNTQYF
J gene: TRBJ2-5; clone size: medium-sized; V gene: TRBV12-5; D gene: .; CDR3 DNA: TGTGCTAGTGCCATTGGAGGGGGAGAGACCCAGTACTTC; CDR3 protein: CASAIGGGETQYF
J gene: TRBJ1-5; clone size: few; V gene: TRBV6-6; D gene: .; CDR3 DNA: TGTGCCAGCAGTTCGAATGACCAGGGTTTTGATAGCAATCAGCCCCAGCATTTT; CDR3 protein: CASSSNDQGFDSNQPQHF
J gene: TRBJ2-3; clone size: few; V gene: TRBV6-6; D gene: TRBD2; CDR3 DNA: TGTGCCAGCAGCTCAGAACCGACTAGGGCGGGAGACACAGATACGCAGTATTTT; CDR3 protein: CASSSEPTRAGDTDTQYF
J gene: TRBJ1-1; clone size: .; V gene: TRBV20-1; D gene: .; CDR3 DNA: TGCAGTGTTAAGGCGTCAGGGAACACAAACACTGAAGCTTTCTTT; CDR3 protein: CSVKASGNTNTEAFF
J gene: TRBJ2-2; clone size: .; V gene: TRBV20-1; D gene: TRBD2; CDR3 DNA: TGCAGTGCGAACAACCCTTCTAGCGGGAATGACGGGGAGCTGTTTTTT; CDR3 protein: CSANNPSSGNDGELFF
J gene: TRBJ2-1; clone size: many; V gene: TRBV9; D gene: TRBD2; CDR3 DNA: TGTGCCAGCGGGCGGGAGGCCGGTGAGCAGTTCTTC; CDR3 protein: CASGREAGEQFF
J gene: TRBJ2-1; clone size: many; V gene: TRBV7-3; D gene: TRBD1; CDR3 DNA: TGTGCCAGCAGCTTAAGGAACGCAGGGGGTAGTAATGAGCAGTTCTTC; CDR3 protein: CASSLRNAGGSNEQFF
J gene: TRBJ1-2; clone size: few; V gene: TRBV6-5; D gene: TRBD1; CDR3 DNA: TGTGCCAGCAGTGACAGGGTGCGCTATGGCTACACCTTC; CDR3 protein: CASSDRVRYGYTF
J gene: TRBJ1-5; clone size: .; V gene: TRBV4-1; D gene: TRBD1; CDR3 DNA: TGCGCCAGCAGCCAGCCAGGGGGCGCCCAACAGCCCCAGCATTTT; CDR3 protein: CASSQPGGAQQPQHF
J gene: TRBJ2-1; clone size: .; V gene: TRBV24-1; D gene: .; CDR3 DNA: TGTGCCACCAGTGATTTGCTTTATGGGGGGGCTGGGAGTGAGCAGTTCTTC; CDR3 protein: CATSDLLYGGAGSEQFF
J gene: TRBJ1-1; clone size: .; V gene: TRBV5-1; D gene: .; CDR3 DNA: TGCGCCAGCAGCTTGGTACTTGGGAACACTGAAGCTTTCTTT; CDR3 protein: CASSLVLGNTEAFF
J gene: TRBJ2-7; clone size: medium-sized; V gene: TRBV6-1; D gene: TRBD2; CDR3 DNA: TGTGCCAGCAGTGAAGCCGGGAGGGATGACGAGCAGTACTTC; CDR3 protein: CASSEAGRDDEQYF
J gene: TRBJ1-2; clone size: few; V gene: TRBV19; D gene: .; CDR3 DNA: TGTGCCAGCCGTCGGGACGAAGCTAACTATGGCTACACCTTC; CDR3 protein: CASRRDEANYGYTF
J gene: TRBJ1-3; clone size: few; V gene: TRBV6-1; D gene: .; CDR3 DNA: TGTGCCAGCAGTCCCGGGGGAACTGGAAACACCATATATTTT; CDR3 protein: CASSPGGTGNTIYF
J gene: TRBJ1-6; clone size: .; V gene: TRBV9; D gene: TRBD1; CDR3 DNA: TGTGCCAGCAGCGAGATTACAGGGGGGAATTCACCCCTCCACTTT; CDR3 protein: CASSEITGGNSPLHF
J gene: TRBJ2-6; clone size: .; V gene: TRBV4-3; D gene: TRBD2; CDR3 DNA: TGCGCCAGCAGCCCCGGAGCGGGGGACGCCAACGTCCTGACTTTC; CDR3 protein: CASSPGAGDANVLTF
J gene: TRBJ2-7; clone size: .; V gene: TRBV2; D gene: .; CDR3 DNA: TGTGCCAGCAGCTACAGGCTCGGGGCCTACGAGCAGTACTTC; CDR3 protein: CASSYRLGAYEQYF
J gene: TRBJ2-3; clone size: .; V gene: TRBV20-1; D gene: .; CDR3 DNA: TGCAGTGCTAGAGATCTTCCCGGGGTCACGCAGTATTTT; CDR3 protein: CSARDLPGVTQYF
J gene: TRBJ2-3; clone size: .; V gene: TRBV12-3/TRBV12-4; D gene: .; CDR3 DNA: TGTGCCAGCAGTTTAGCGCGGACGGAAGTCACAGATACGCAGTATTTT; CDR3 protein: CASSLARTEVTDTQYF
J gene: TRBJ2-1; clone size: many; V gene: TRBV7-3; D gene: TRBD2; CDR3 DNA: TGTGCCAGCTCTCGATCGGGAGGGGCCTACAATGAGCAGTTCTTC; CDR3 protein: CASSRSGGAYNEQFF
J gene: TRBJ1-1; clone size: .; V gene: TRBV30; D gene: TRBD1; CDR3 DNA: TGTGCCTGGTCTCTACAGGGGGCGTCTGAAGCTTTCTTT; CDR3 protein: CAWSLQGASEAFF
J gene: TRBJ1-2; clone size: medium-sized; V gene: TRBV30; D gene: .; CDR3 DNA: TGTGCCTGGGCCCCAGGCCGTAACTATGGCTACACCTTC; CDR3 protein: CAWAPGRNYGYTF
J gene: TRBJ2-5; clone size: few; V gene: TRBV7-9; D gene: .; CDR3 DNA: TGTGCCAGCAGCTTCATGGACGGGCCGGCCCAGTACTTC; CDR3 protein: CASSFMDGPAQYF
J gene: TRBJ1-1; clone size: .; V gene: TRBV18; D gene: .; CDR3 DNA: TGTGCCAGCTCACCACAGGGTAGTGCTGAAGCTTTCTTT; CDR3 protein: CASSPQGSAEAFF
J gene: TRBJ2-3; clone size: .; V gene: TRBV11-2; D gene: .; CDR3 DNA: TGTGCCAGCAGCTTAGACGGTCCCCTCGATACGCAGTATTTT; CDR3 protein: CASSLDGPLDTQYF
J gene: TRBJ2-3; clone size: many; V gene: TRBV7-2; D gene: .; CDR3 DNA: TGTGCCAGCAGCCAAACAGGGCCTACCTCTAGCACAGATACGCAGTATTTT; CDR3 protein: CASSQTGPTSSTDTQYF
J gene: TRBJ2-5; clone size: .; V gene: TRBV4-1; D gene: TRBD2; CDR3 DNA: TGCGCCAGCAGCCAAGATCTACTAGCGGAAGAGACCCAGTACTTC; CDR3 protein: CASSQDLLAEETQYF
J gene: TRBJ2-7; clone size: .; V gene: TRBV7-9; D gene: .; CDR3 DNA: TGTGCCAGCAGCCTACGGGGCGGGGTAGGAGAGCAGTACTTC; CDR3 protein: CASSLRGGVGEQYF
J gene: TRBJ2-7; clone size: few; V gene: TRBV28; D gene: TRBD2; CDR3 DNA: TGTGCCAGCAGTCAGAGCGGGATGAGAAACTACGAGCAGTACTTC; CDR3 protein: CASSQSGMRNYEQYF
J gene: TRBJ1-1; clone size: many; V gene: TRBV20-1; D gene: .; CDR3 DNA: TGCAGTGCTAGAGATGTTGTAAGGTTTGACTTT; CDR3 protein: CSARDVVRFDF
J gene: TRBJ2-3; clone size: many; V gene: TRBV7-2; D gene: .; CDR3 DNA: TGTGCCAGCAGCTCCCTCGGCTTTAGCACAGATACGCAGTATTTT; CDR3 protein: CASSSLGFSTDTQYF
J gene: TRBJ2-3; clone size: .; V gene: TRBV12-3/TRBV12-4; D gene: .; CDR3 DNA: TGTGCCAGCAGTCAGACTAGGGGCACAGATACGCAGTATTTT; CDR3 protein: CASSQTRGTDTQYF
J gene: TRBJ1-1; clone size: once; V gene: TRBV30; D gene: .; CDR3 DNA: TGTGCCTGGAGTCCTGTAAGGGGTCGGAGCACTGAAGCTTTCTTT; CDR3 protein: CAWSPVRGRSTEAFF
J gene: TRBJ2-7; clone size: .; V gene: TRBV4-1; D gene: .; CDR3 DNA: TGCGCCAGCAGCCAAACTAGGGGGAACTCCTACGAGCAGTACTTC; CDR3 protein: CASSQTRGNSYEQYF
J gene: TRBJ1-4; clone size: once; V gene: TRBV7-8; D gene: TRBD1; CDR3 DNA: TGTGCCAGCAGCGAGGACGGTAGACGGGGACAGAATGAAAAACTGTTTTTT; CDR3 protein: CASSEDGRRGQNEKLFF
J gene: TRBJ1-2; clone size: .; V gene: TRBV12-3/TRBV12-4; D gene: .; CDR3 DNA: TGTGCCAGCAGCCCCCGCCAGGGACAAATGGCTGGCTACACCTTC; CDR3 protein: CASSPRQGQMAGYTF
J gene: TRBJ2-7; clone size: medium-sized; V gene: TRBV9; D gene: .; CDR3 DNA: TGTGCCAGCAGCGACTCCTTCGACGGACTTCCCGGAGAGCAGTACTTC; CDR3 protein: CASSDSFDGLPGEQYF
J gene: TRBJ1-2; clone size: once; V gene: TRBV5-6; D gene: .; CDR3 DNA: TGTGCCAGCAGCGCGCGGATAGATTGGGGCTTGGGTTTAGGCTACACCTTC; CDR3 protein: CASSARIDWGLGLGYTF
J gene: TRBJ1-6; clone size: .; V gene: TRBV6-1; D gene: .; CDR3 DNA: TGTGCCACCCGCAGCGGGGGGCCTAATTCACCCCTCCACTTT; CDR3 protein: CATRSGGPNSPLHF
J gene: TRBJ1-1; clone size: many; V gene: TRBV14; D gene: .; CDR3 DNA: TGTGCCAGCAGCCAAGGGGCCACTGAAGCTTTCTTT; CDR3 protein: CASSQGATEAFF
J gene: TRBJ2-7; clone size: .; V gene: TRBV11-2; D gene: TRBD1; CDR3 DNA: TGTGCCAGCAGCGCCTTGACAGGGTTCAACGAGCAGTACTTC; CDR3 protein: CASSALTGFNEQYF
J gene: TRBJ2-1; clone size: many; V gene: TRBV29-1; D gene: TRBD2; CDR3 DNA: TGCAGCGTTGGCGTTTCGGGCGGGGGTTTATACAATGAGCAGTTCTTC; CDR3 protein: CSVGVSGGGLYNEQFF
J gene: TRBJ2-6; clone size: many; V gene: TRBV2; D gene: .; CDR3 DNA: TGTGCCAGCAGGGACAGCTCTGGGGCCAACGTCCTGACTTTC; CDR3 protein: CASRDSSGANVLTF
J gene: TRBJ2-7; clone size: once; V gene: TRBV11-2; D gene: .; CDR3 DNA: TGTGCCAGCAGCTTAGATTATCGAGGTCCCTACGAGCAGTACTTC; CDR3 protein: CASSLDYRGPYEQYF
J gene: TRBJ2-3; clone size: many; V gene: TRBV30; D gene: .; CDR3 DNA: TGTGCCTGGAGTTTGGGGACAGATACGCAGTATTTT; CDR3 protein: CAWSLGTDTQYF
J gene: TRBJ2-7; clone size: .; V gene: TRBV25-1; D gene: .; CDR3 DNA: TGTGCCAGCAGTGAATCAGCGACAGTCTTCCCGTACGAGCAGTACTTC; CDR3 protein: CASSESATVFPYEQYF
J gene: TRBJ2-1; clone size: many; V gene: TRBV5-6; D gene: .; CDR3 DNA: TGTGCCAGCAGCTCGACCGGGGTGAGTAACAATGAGCAGTTCTTC; CDR3 protein: CASSSTGVSNNEQFF
J gene: TRBJ1-4; clone size: .; V gene: TRBV6-1; D gene: .; CDR3 DNA: TGTGCCAGCAGTCGACAGGAATATAATGAAAAACTGTTTTTT; CDR3 protein: CASSRQEYNEKLFF
J gene: TRBJ1-1; clone size: .; V gene: TRBV5-1; D gene: .; CDR3 DNA: TGCGCCAGCAGCTTGGGTTACGGGGGGCTCACTGAAGCTTTCTTT; CDR3 protein: CASSLGYGGLTEAFF